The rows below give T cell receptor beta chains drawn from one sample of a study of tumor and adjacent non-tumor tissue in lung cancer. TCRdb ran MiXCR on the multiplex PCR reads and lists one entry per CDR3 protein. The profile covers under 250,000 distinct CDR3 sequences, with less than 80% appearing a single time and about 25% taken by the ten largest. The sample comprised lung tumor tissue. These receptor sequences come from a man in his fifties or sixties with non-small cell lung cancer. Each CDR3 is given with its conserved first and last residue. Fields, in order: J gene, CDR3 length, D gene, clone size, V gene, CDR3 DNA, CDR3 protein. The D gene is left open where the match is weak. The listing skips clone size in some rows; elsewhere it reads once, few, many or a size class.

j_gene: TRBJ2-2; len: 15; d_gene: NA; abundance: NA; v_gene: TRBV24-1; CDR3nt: TGTGCCACCCATCCGGGGCAGGGAGACACCGGGGAGCTGTTTTTT; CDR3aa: CATHPGQGDTGELFF
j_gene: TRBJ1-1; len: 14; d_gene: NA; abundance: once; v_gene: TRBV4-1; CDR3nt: TGCGCCAGCAACCAAGGCAGGCCATACACTGAAGCTTTCTTT; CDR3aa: CASNQGRPYTEAFF
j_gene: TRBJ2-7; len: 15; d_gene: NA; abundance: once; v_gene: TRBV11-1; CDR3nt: TGTGCCAGCAGCTTAGCGCGGTCAAGGGGCTACGAGCAGTACTTC; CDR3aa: CASSLARSRGYEQYF
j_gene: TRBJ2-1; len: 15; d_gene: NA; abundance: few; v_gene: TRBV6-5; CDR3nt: TGTGCCAGCAGTTACGGGGATGGGTTGTACAATGAGCAGTTCTTC; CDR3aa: CASSYGDGLYNEQFF
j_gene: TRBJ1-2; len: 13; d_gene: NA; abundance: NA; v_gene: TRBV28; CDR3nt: TGTGCCAGCAGTTTTCGGGACGGCTATGACTACACCTTC; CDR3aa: CASSFRDGYDYTF
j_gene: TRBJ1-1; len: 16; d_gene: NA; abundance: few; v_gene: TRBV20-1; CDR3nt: TGCAGTGCTAGAGAAAAGGAGGTAGGGAGAGGAGCTGAAGCTTTCTTT; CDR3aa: CSAREKEVGRGAEAFF
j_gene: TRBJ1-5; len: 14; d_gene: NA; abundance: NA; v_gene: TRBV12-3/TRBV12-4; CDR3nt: TGTGCCAGCAGTTTACCCTCGCAGGGGACGCCCCACCATTTT; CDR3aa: CASSLPSQGTPHHF
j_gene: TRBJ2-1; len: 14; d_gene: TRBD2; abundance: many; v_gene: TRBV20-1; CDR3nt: TGCAGTGCTAAGGCTAGCGGGGGATACAATGAGCAGTTCTTC; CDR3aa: CSAKASGGYNEQFF
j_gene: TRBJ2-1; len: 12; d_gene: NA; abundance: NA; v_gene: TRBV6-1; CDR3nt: TGTGCCAGCAGTGGAGGGGTGTGGGAGCAGTTCTTC; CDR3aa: CASSGGVWEQFF
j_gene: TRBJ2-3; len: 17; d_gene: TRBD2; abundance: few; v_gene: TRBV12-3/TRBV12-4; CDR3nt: TGTGCCAGCAGTTTAGGGACTAGCGGGAGGGCCACAGATACGCAGTATTTT; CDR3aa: CASSLGTSGRATDTQYF
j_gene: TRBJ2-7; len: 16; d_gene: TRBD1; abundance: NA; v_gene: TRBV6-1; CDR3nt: TGTGCCAGCAGCCTTAGTCGTAGGGACAGAGCTTACGAGCAGTACTTC; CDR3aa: CASSLSRRDRAYEQYF
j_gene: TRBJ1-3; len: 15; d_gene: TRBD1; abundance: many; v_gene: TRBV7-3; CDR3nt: TGTGCCAGCAGCTTATCAGGGGGCTTCGGAAACACCATATATTTT; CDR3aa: CASSLSGGFGNTIYF
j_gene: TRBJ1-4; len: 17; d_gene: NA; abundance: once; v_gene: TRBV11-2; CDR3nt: TGTGCCAGCAGCTTAAAAATGCCGGGACCCCGCCGAAGAAAACTGTTTTTT; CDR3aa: CASSLKMPGPRRRKLFF
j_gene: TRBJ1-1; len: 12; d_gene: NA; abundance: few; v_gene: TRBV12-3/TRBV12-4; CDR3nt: TGTACTAGCAGTTGGGGACAAGGGGTCGCTTTCTTT; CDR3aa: CTSSWGQGVAFF
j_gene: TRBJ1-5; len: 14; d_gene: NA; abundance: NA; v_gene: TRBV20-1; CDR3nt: TGCAATGCTAGACAGACCAACAGCAATCAGCCCCAGCATTTT; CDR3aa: CNARQTNSNQPQHF
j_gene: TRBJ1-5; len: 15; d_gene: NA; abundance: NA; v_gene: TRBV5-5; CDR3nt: TGTGCCAGCAGTTTCCAGGGATTGAGCAATCAGCCCAAGCATTTT; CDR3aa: CASSFQGLSNQPKHF
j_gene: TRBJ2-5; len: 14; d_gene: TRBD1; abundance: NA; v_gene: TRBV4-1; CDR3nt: TGCGCCAGCAGCCCGACAGGGAACGGGGAGACCCAGTACTTC; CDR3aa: CASSPTGNGETQYF
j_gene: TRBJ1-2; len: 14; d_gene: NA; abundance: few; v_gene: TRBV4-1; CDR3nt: TGCGCCAGCAGCCAAGTTGCCAGGGACTATGGCTACACCTTC; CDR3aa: CASSQVARDYGYTF
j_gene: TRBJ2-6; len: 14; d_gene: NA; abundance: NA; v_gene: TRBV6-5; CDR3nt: TGTGCCAGCAGTTCTAGCCTATGGGCCAACGTCCCGACTTTC; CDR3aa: CASSSSLWANVPTF
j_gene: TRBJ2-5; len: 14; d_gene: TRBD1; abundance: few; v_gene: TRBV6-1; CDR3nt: TGTGCCAGCAGTGCGGGACAGAGCGGTAAGACCCAGTACTTC; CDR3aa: CASSAGQSGKTQYF